The 2 T cell receptor beta chains below come from one sample, sequenced in a study of shared clonotypes between healthy human individuals. TCRdb's table, derived via immunoSEQ multiplex PCR, lists solely in-frame clones and lacks some. Among about 600,000 clones listed, approximately 97% were seen once. Sequenced material: naive CD4+ T cells sorted from blood. Subset: CD45RA+ positively selected. These receptor sequences come from a woman in her twenties or thirties in good health.

The count of this clone is one. CDR3 residues: CASSYLGQPTNTEAFF. The CDR3 region has the DNA TGTGCCAGCAGTTACCTGGGGCAGCCGACGAACACTGAAGCTTTCTTT. This sequence joins TRBV6-5 and TRBJ1-1; possible D gene TRBD1, 5 bases. Germline V gene sequence: CDR1 MNHEY, CDR2 SVGAGI. V was pared by 2 bases and J by 1 base, with 14 bases between. The CDR3 has 16 amino acids.

The V call is TRBV5-1, the J call TRBJ2-1, with D perhaps given as TRBD1 or TRBD2 (5 bases each). Germline lookup yields CDR1 SGHRS and CDR2 YFSETQ. This CDR3 contains 14 residues. V lost 4 bases and J lost 5, with 13 bases in between. This CDR3 is CASSPGTGNNEQFF. The CDR3 nucleotides read TGCGCCAGCAGCCCTGGGACGGGAAACAATGAGCAGTTCTTC.